The 16 T cell receptor beta chains below were found in one sample sequenced in a study of cytomegalovirus exposure and HLA in healthy donors. A multiplex PCR was run with 60 Vbeta primers and 13 Jbeta primers. The protocol was immunoSEQ multiplex PCR, while the TCRdb copy is restricted to in-frame clones and leaves out a portion. Of over 100,000 clones detected, 76% appear once; the ten largest clones hold 1.8%. The sequenced sample consisted of PBMCs. These receptor sequences come from a female donor in good health and CMV-seropositive.

This clone was detected a few times. The chain uses TRBV7-2 and TRBJ2-5; 7 nucleotides agree with TRBD2. This CDR3 region has 14 residues. J was trimmed by 7 bases and V by 7 bases; bases with no gene match: 12. Germline lookup yields CDR1 SGHTA and CDR2 FQGNSA. The CDR3 spells CASKVSGYQGTQYF. DNA for the CDR3: TGTGCCAGCAAAGTTAGCGGGTATCAGGGGACCCAGTACTTC.

V usage is TRBV19 and J usage is TRBJ2-3; 11 bases line up with TRBD2. The CDR3 extends over 17 amino acids. The J segment lost 1 base and the V segment lost 2 bases, leaving 5 bases of the junction unmatched. Germline CDR1 and CDR2: LNHDA and SQIVND (reference sequence). CDR3 DNA sequence: TGTGCCAGTAGTATAACTAGCGGGGGACCCCGCACAGATACGCAGTATTTT. Translating it yields CASSITSGGPRTDTQYF.

This chain joins TRBV11-2 and TRBJ1-2; TRBD1 is a possible D gene (5 bases). The V and J ends lost 5 bases and 4 bases respectively, with 14 bases between them. This CDR3 is built from 14 residues. Germline V gene lookup returns CDR1 SGHAT and CDR2 FQNNGV. The CDR3 DNA follows: TGTGCCAGCAGCGAATGGGGCAATTCCTATGGCTACACCTTC. Its protein product is CASSEWGNSYGYTF.

The chain is built from TRBV6-6 and TRBJ2-1; the match to TRBD1 covers 10 bases. From germline, CDR1 is MNHNY and CDR2 SVGAGI (reference sequence). The CDR3 runs to 15 residues. Losses at the gene ends were 9 bases for V and 8 bases for J; bases not matched to a gene: 13. This CDR3 reads CASGLDGTGVDEQFF. CDR3 bases: TGTGCCAGTGGACTCGACGGGACAGGGGTAGATGAGCAGTTCTTC.

CDR3 loop: CASSEWTSGSQETQYF. DNA for the CDR3: TGTGCCAGCAGTGAGTGGACTAGCGGGAGCCAAGAGACCCAGTACTTC. This chain links TRBV6-1 with TRBJ2-5; the match to TRBD2 covers 13 bases. The junction had 2 bases not matched to a gene; V was cut back by 3 bases and J by 1 base. The V gene's germline CDR1 is MNHNS and CDR2 SASEGT. The CDR3 loop spans 16 amino acids.

The chain employs TRBV5-4 and TRBJ1-2; 7 bases match TRBD1. Germline V gene lookup returns CDR1 SGHNT and CDR2 YYREEE (reference sequence). The length of the CDR3 is 15 residues. J lost 6 bases, V lost 0 bases, and 8 bases had no gene match. For the CDR3, the DNA is TGTGCCAGCAGCTTGGAGGGACAGAGAACGAATGGCTACACCTTC. Translating it yields CASSLEGQRTNGYTF.

V gene TRBV7-6 combines with J gene TRBJ2-1; TRBD2 aligns across 9 bases. The CDR3 contains 13 residues. Germline-derived CDR1 and CDR2 are SGHVS and FNYEAQ. Unmatched junction bases numbered 5, after V lost 6 bases and J lost 8 bases. In DNA, the CDR3 is TGTGCCAGCAGGCGGGAGGGGGCGGATGAGCAGTTCTTC. This translates into CASRREGADEQFF.

The chain is built from TRBV19 and TRBJ2-7; D possibly corresponds to TRBD1 (6 bases). Germline V gene lookup returns CDR1 LNHDA and CDR2 SQIVND (reference sequence). The CDR3 loop spans 13 amino acids. Trimming stripped 4 bases from V and 3 bases from J, with 10 bases between. The CDR3 region is CASSTRDNYEQYF. The CDR3 nucleotides read TGTGCCAGTAGTACCCGGGACAACTACGAGCAGTACTTC.

The rearrangement joins TRBV10-1 to TRBJ2-2, with 9 nucleotides matching TRBD2. Germline V gene sequence: CDR1 WNHNN, CDR2 SYGVQD (reference sequence). V was pared by 0 bases and J by 4 bases, with 3 bases of the junction left unmatched. The CDR3 extends over 16 amino acids. The CDR3 coding sequence is TGCGCCAGCAGTGAGTCGGCGGGAGGGTTCACCGGGGAGCTGTTTTTT. Residues: CASSESAGGFTGELFF.

This clone was picked up one time. The chain is built from TRBV29-1 and TRBJ1-1; the match to TRBD1 covers 8 bases. V shed 5 bases, J shed 1 base, and the junction held 6 bases outside the gene matches. Germline CDR1 reads SQVTM; CDR2 reads ANQGSEA. This CDR3 has 14 residues. CDR3 region: CSVQGAVGNTEAFF. The CDR3 DNA reads as TGCAGCGTTCAGGGGGCAGTTGGGAACACTGAAGCTTTCTTT.

V is TRBV19 and J is TRBJ2-7; 8 bases agree with TRBD1. The junction had 3 bases not matched to a gene; V was cut back by 6 bases and J by 5 bases. The CDR3 consists of 12 residues. Germline loops: CDR1 LNHDA, CDR2 SQIVND (reference sequence). The CDR3 here is CASSMDRDEQYF. CDR3 sequence (DNA): TGTGCCAGTAGCATGGACAGGGACGAGCAGTACTTC.

This chain joins TRBV11-1 and TRBJ2-7; TRBD1 matches at 10 bases. The CDR3 length is 15 residues. The V and J ends lost 5 bases and 2 bases, in that order; junction bases with no gene match: 6. Germline loops: CDR1 SGHAT, CDR2 FQDESV (reference sequence). CDR3 region: CASSKTGQGAYEQYF. CDR3 DNA sequence: TGTGCCAGCAGCAAAACAGGACAGGGGGCCTACGAGCAGTACTTC.

The chain has TRBV27 and TRBJ1-1; TRBD1 aligns across 9 bases. The CDR3 consists of 13 residues. From germline, CDR1 is MNHEY and CDR2 SMNVEV (reference sequence). The trim removed 6 bases at V and 1 base at J, leaving 0 bases unmatched. DNA for the CDR3: TGTGCCAGCAGGACAGGGGGGAACACTGAAGCTTTCTTT. Translated: CASRTGGNTEAFF.

This rearrangement joins TRBV7-2 to TRBJ2-3; 10 nucleotides agree with TRBD2. V dropped 3 bases and J dropped 3; count of bases not matched to a gene: 6. CDR3 length: 16 residues. CDR1 is SGHTA, CDR2 FQGNSA, per germline. The CDR3 sequence: CASSFSGTSVTDTQYF. CDR3 nucleotides: TGTGCCAGCAGCTTCTCCGGGACTAGCGTAACAGATACGCAGTATTTT. Together with reference TRBV7-2 and TRBJ2-3, the CDR3 gives the full variable domain: GAGVSQSPSNKVTEKGKDVELRCDPISGHTALYWYRQSLGQGLEFLIYFQGNSAPDKSGLPSDRFSAERTGGSVSTLTIQRTQQEDSAVYLCASSFSGTSVTDTQYFGPGTRLTVL.

V and J are TRBV27 and TRBJ2-1, with TRBD2 matching 7 bases. V shed 2 bases, J shed 5 bases, and the junction held 3 bases outside the gene matches. Germline lookup yields CDR1 MNHEY and CDR2 SMNVEV (reference sequence). This CDR3 has 14 residues. The CDR3 region has the DNA TGTGCCAGCAGTTTAGCGGGGGTCGACAATGAGCAGTTCTTC. It encodes CASSLAGVDNEQFF.

This clone came up a few times. The chain couples TRBV10-3 to TRBJ1-3; 8 positions match TRBD1. Trimming took 4 bases from V and 6 from J; bases not matched to a gene: 5. The CDR3 runs to 14 residues. The germline gives CDR1 ENHRY, CDR2 SYGVKD. CDR3 bases: TGTGCCATCAGTGGTCGGACAGGGTCAAACACCATATATTTT. Its protein product is CAISGRTGSNTIYF.